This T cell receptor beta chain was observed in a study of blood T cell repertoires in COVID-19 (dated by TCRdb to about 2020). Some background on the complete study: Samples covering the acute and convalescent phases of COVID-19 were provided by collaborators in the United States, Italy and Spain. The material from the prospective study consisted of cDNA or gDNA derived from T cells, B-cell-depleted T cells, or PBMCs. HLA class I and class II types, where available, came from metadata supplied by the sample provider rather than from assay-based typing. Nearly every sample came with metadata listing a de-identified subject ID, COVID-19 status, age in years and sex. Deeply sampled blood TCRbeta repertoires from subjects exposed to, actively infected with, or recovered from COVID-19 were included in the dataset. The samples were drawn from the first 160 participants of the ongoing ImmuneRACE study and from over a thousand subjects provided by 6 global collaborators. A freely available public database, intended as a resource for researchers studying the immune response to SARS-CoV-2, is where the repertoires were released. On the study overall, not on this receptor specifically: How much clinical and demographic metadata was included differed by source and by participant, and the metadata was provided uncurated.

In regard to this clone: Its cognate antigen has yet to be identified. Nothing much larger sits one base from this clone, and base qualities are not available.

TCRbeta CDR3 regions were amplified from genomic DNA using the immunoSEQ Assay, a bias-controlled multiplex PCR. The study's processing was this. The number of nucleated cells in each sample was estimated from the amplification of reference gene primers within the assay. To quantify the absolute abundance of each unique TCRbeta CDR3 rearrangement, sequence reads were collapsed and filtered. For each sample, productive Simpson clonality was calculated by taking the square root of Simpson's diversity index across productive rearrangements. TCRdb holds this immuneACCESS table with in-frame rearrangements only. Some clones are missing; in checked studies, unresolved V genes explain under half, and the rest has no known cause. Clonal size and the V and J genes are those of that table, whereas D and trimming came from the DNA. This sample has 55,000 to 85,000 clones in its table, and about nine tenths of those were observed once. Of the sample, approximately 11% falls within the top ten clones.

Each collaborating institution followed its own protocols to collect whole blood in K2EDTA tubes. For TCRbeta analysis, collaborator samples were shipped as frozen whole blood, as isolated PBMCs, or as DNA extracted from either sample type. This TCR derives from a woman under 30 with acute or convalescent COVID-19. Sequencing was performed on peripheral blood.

The CDR3 sequence is CASMAGGGEQYF. DNA sequence: TGTGCCAGCATGGCAGGGGGCGGCGAGCAGTACTTC. Here the chain combines TRBV11-2 and TRBJ2-7; TRBD1 agrees with 8 junctional bases. CDR1 and CDR2, looked up from the germline V gene, are SGHAT and FQNNGV. V ends up 7 bases short and J 6 bases short, with an unmatched junction base count of 5. From the cysteine up to the phenylalanine, the CDR3 has a length of 12 residues. Here the CDR3 DNA is all that survives: 36 bases in frame from base 1.